This note documents a single TCR beta chain sequence. Its antigen is not identified. Measured with immunoSEQ multiplex PCR; TCRdb has only the in-frame clones, and not every one. The data hold 100,000 or so clones, with approximately 90% observed a single time. The data derive from a study of T cell responses to AZD1222 COVID-19 vaccine. Trimming at V came to 1 base and at J to 2 bases, leaving 6 bases not matched to a gene. Germline V lookup: CDR1 LNHNV, CDR2 YYDKDF (reference sequence). The CDR3 totals 17 residues. Findings and limits, study-wide: Repertoire sampling was restricted to post-peak T cell response timepoints. Spike-specific TCR depth and breadth grew after two AZD1222 doses.

The sequence was obtained from an adult in good health. The V and J genes are TRBV15 and TRBJ2-3, with TRBD2 matching over 10 bases. The material was peripheral blood, obtained on day 0 of AZD1222 vaccination. The CDR3 loop is CATSRGETSGNTDTQYF. DNA for the CDR3: TGTGCCACCAGCAGAGGGGAAACTAGCGGGAACACAGATACGCAGTATTTT.